One and the same sample provided the 13 T cell receptor beta chains below, sequenced in a study of blood T cell repertoires in COVID-19. The repertoire was sequenced with immunoSEQ multiplex PCR; TCRdb's copy has only in-frame clones and lacks some. The table has 150,000 to 200,000 clones, about 80% seen once. Sequencing was carried out using peripheral blood. The receptors were gathered from a man under 40 with active or convalescent COVID-19.

The gene calls are TRBV6-5 and TRBJ1-6, with D perhaps TRBD1 (5 bases). V lost 6 bases, J lost 6 bases, and 15 bases lay in between. The CDR3 runs to 15 residues. Germline V lookup: CDR1 MNHEY, CDR2 SVGAGI. The DNA of the CDR3 is TGTGCCAGCAGGCCGGGACTACAGTTTAATTCACCCCTCCACTTT. Protein product: CASRPGLQFNSPLHF.

The chain has TRBV6-6 and TRBJ1-1; D uncertain. From germline, CDR1 is MNHNY and CDR2 SVGAGI (reference sequence). V was trimmed by 5 bases and J by 5 bases, leaving 9 bases between them. This CDR3 has 12 amino acids. DNA for the CDR3: TGTGCCAGCAGTCCCAGGAAGACTGAAGCTTTCTTT. Translated: CASSPRKTEAFF.

For this clone: At one of its ends the junction is not consistent with the germline gene, which may arise from a read error. The V and J genes are TRBV5-6 and TRBJ2-1, with TRBD1 identical over 9 bases. Per germline, CDR1 SGHDT and CDR2 YYEEEE. CDR3 length: 11 residues. The CDR3: CASSPGTGPVF. The DNA for the CDR3 is TGTGCCAGCAGCCCCGGGACAGGGCCGGTCTTC.

This clone was detected only a few times. The rearrangement links TRBV7-2 to TRBJ2-7, with a tentative D call TRBD1 (6 bases). Germline loops: CDR1 SGHTA, CDR2 FQGNSA. CDR3 length equals 16 residues. Trimming shortened V by 0 bases and J by 2 bases, and 14 bases separated the two germline ends. Here the CDR3 DNA reads TGTGCCAGCAGCTTAGCAAAGACGGGACAAACCTACGAGCAGTACTTC. It translates to CASSLAKTGQTYEQYF.

This clone was recorded a few times. The chain joins TRBV27 to TRBJ2-7, with 8 bases fitting TRBD1. Germline V gene lookup returns CDR1 MNHEY and CDR2 SMNVEV (reference sequence). The CDR3 loop spans 14 amino acids. J gave up 2 bases and V 6 bases, and 6 bases lay outside the gene matches. The CDR3 protein is CASSPTGDTYEQYV. In nucleotides, the CDR3 is TGTGCCAGCAGCCCGACAGGGGATACCTACGAGCAGTACGTC.

The chain carries TRBV12-3 or TRBV12-4 and TRBJ1-1; D is unresolved. The CDR3 has 12 amino acids. V was clipped by 6 bases and J by 4 bases, with 9 bases between them. The CDR3 sequence is CASSLSVTEAFF. CDR3 bases: TGTGCCAGCAGCCTGTCAGTCACTGAAGCTTTCTTT.

The chain combines TRBV3-1 (or the pseudogene TRBV3-2) with TRBJ2-3; 9 nucleotides line up with TRBD2. The CDR3 is made up of 16 amino acids. Germline trimming cut 0 bases from V and 6 bases from J; bases unmatched to any gene: 7. Germline V gene lookup returns CDR1 LGHDT and CDR2 YNNKEL (reference sequence). DNA of the CDR3: TGTGCCAGCAGCCAAGATAGCGGGGGAGCAGGGGATACGCAGTATTTT. Amino acids: CASSQDSGGAGDTQYF.

The rearrangement uses TRBV6-5 and TRBJ1-1, with a possible D match to TRBD1 (6 bases). The CDR3 is 14 residues long. Germline V gives CDR1 MNHEY, CDR2 SVGAGI. The V end was cut by 7 bases, the J end by 6 bases, with 18 bases between. CDR3 sequence (DNA): TGTGCCAGCACTCGGGGGCGGGAGGTGGCTGAAGCTTTCTTT. Amino acids: CASTRGREVAEAFF.

The chain links TRBV28 to TRBJ1-1; possible D gene TRBD1, 6 bases. The germline V and J ends were trimmed by 4 bases and 4 bases, with 16 bases remaining between them. This CDR3 is built from 15 residues. From germline, CDR1 is MDHEN and CDR2 SYDVKM. CDR3 protein: CASSSPDRPGTEAFF. Here the CDR3 DNA reads TGTGCCAGCAGTTCCCCTGACAGGCCCGGCACTGAAGCTTTCTTT.

The rearrangement uses TRBV18 and TRBJ2-7, with TRBD1 matching over 9 bases. This CDR3 has 13 residues. V shed 3 bases, J shed 5 bases, and the junction held 2 bases outside the gene matches. CDR1 and CDR2 from the germline V gene are KGHSH and LQKENI. The CDR3 bases are TGTGCCAGCTCACCGCGGACAGGGGACGAGCAGTACGTC. It translates to CASSPRTGDEQYV.

The chain carries TRBV12-5 and TRBJ2-3, with TRBD1 matching over 8 bases. The V and J ends lost 6 bases and 4 bases, in that order; junction bases with no gene match: 9. The germline gives CDR1 LGHNT, CDR2 FRNRAP. The CDR3 spans 15 residues. The CDR3 DNA reads as TGTGCTAGTGGCTTGAGACAGGGACAGGCAGATACGCAGTATTTT. It codes for CASGLRQGQADTQYF.

This clone was detected only once. J is TRBJ2-7 and V is TRBV6-5, with 7 bases that match TRBD1. This CDR3 spans 13 amino acids. The V gene end was trimmed by 6 bases and the J gene end by 6 bases; junction bases not matched to a gene: 8. Germline CDR1 MNHEY, CDR2 SVGAGI. The CDR3 loop is CASSQTGSSEQYV. For the CDR3, the DNA is TGTGCCAGCAGCCAGACAGGGAGTAGCGAGCAGTACGTC.

The chain employs TRBV28 and TRBJ2-5, with TRBD2 identical over 7 bases. Looked up from germline, CDR1 is MDHEN and CDR2 is SYDVKM. V lost 3 bases and J lost 2; bases outside the gene matches: 6. The CDR3 is 15 residues long. The CDR3 protein is CASSLGGGNQETQYF. In DNA, the CDR3 is TGTGCCAGCAGTTTGGGCGGGGGAAATCAAGAGACCCAGTACTTC.